This TCR beta chain was retrieved from a study of shared clonotypes between healthy human individuals. Sequencing was performed with immunoSEQ multiplex PCR; in TCRdb, only in-frame clones are kept and a portion is missing. The sample has 2.3 million or so clones; just over 90% are singletons. This CDR3 has 15 amino acids. The germline V gene encodes CDR1 SGHTA and CDR2 FQGTGA. The V and J ends lost 3 bases and 6 bases, in that order; junction bases with no gene match: 2. This clonotype was sampled from a young man in good health. Some clones in this sample may be carry-over from other donors' samples. The rearrangement links TRBV7-3 to TRBJ2-1; 13 bases align to TRBD2. Sequencing was done on a sample of naive CD4+ T cells from PBMCs. Regarding subset: CD45RA+ positively selected. In nucleotides, the CDR3 is TGTGCCAGCAGCTTCGGGACTAGCGGGATCAATGAGCAGTTCTTC. Protein product: CASSFGTSGINEQFF.